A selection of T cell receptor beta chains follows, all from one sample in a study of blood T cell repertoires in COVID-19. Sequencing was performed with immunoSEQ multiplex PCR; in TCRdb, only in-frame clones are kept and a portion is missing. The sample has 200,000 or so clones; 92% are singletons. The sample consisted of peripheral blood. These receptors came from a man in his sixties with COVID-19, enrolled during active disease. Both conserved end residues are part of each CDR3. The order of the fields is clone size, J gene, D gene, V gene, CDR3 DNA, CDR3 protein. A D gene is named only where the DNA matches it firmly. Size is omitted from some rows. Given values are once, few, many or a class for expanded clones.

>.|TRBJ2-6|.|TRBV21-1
TGTGCCAGCAGCAAAGAGACGACAGGGTATTCTGGGGCCAACGTCCTGACTTTC
CASSKETTGYSGANVLTF
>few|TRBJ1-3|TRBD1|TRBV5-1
TGCGCCAGCAGATTAGACAGGGGCGCGGGAAACACCATATATTTT
CASRLDRGAGNTIYF
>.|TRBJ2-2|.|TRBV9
TGTGCCAGCAGCGTAGATTTAGGGGAGCTGTTTTTT
CASSVDLGELFF
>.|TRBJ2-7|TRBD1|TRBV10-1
TGCGCCAGCAGTGAAAGGCAGGGGGACGAGCAGTACTTC
CASSERQGDEQYF
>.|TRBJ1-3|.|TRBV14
TGTGCCAGCAGCCATAGGGGCTCTGGAAACACCATATATTTT
CASSHRGSGNTIYF
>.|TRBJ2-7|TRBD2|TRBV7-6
TGTGCCAGCAGCTTAGCGGCGGGGGTGGGCTACGAGCAGTACTTC
CASSLAAGVGYEQYF
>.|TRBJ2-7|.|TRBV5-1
TGCGCCAGCAGCTTCGACTTGCTCGGCGAGCAGTACTTC
CASSFDLLGEQYF
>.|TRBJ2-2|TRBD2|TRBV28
TGTGCCAGCAGTTTGTCGGGAGGGCGGAGCACCGGGGAGCTGTTTTTT
CASSLSGGRSTGELFF
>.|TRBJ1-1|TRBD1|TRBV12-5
TGTGCTAGTGGGACGGGACAGTTGAACACTGAAGCTTTCTTT
CASGTGQLNTEAFF
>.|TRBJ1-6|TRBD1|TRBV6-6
TGTGCCAGCAGCCGGGGACAGTGGAATTCACCCCTCCACTTT
CASSRGQWNSPLHF
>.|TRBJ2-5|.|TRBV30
TGTGCCTGGAGTGTACTGGAAGAGACCCAGTACTTC
CAWSVLEETQYF
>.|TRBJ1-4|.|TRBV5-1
TGCGCCAGCAGCTTGGGGCAGCCGGGTAATGAAAAACTGTTTTTT
CASSLGQPGNEKLFF
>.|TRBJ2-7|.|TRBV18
TGTGCCAGCTCAGCTTCGGCGGCTCCCTACGAGCAGTACTTC
CASSASAAPYEQYF
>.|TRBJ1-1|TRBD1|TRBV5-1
TGCGCCAGCGGGGGACAGACGACTGAAGCTTTCTTT
CASGGQTTEAFF
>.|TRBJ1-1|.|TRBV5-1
TGCGCCAGCAGCAGGGAGGGCACTGAAGCTTTCTTT
CASSREGTEAFF
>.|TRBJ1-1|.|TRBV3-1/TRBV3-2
TGTGCCAGCAGCCAAGAAATGCTAGTACACACTGAAGCTTTCTTT
CASSQEMLVHTEAFF
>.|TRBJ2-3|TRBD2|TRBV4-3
TGCGCCAGCAGCCCTGGACTAGGGGAAGATACGCAGTATTTT
CASSPGLGEDTQYF